This T cell receptor (beta chain) derives from a study of T cells after yellow fever vaccination. Overall study results and limits: Peak timing came faster in the weaker secondary response, day 5 versus 15.

The table lists this clonotype with a few counts. Its antigen is not known. MiXCR, run by TCRdb on the 5' RACE reads, gives a single entry per CDR3 protein. The sample holds 300,000 to 350,000 distinct CDR3 sequences, over 3.5% seen once. The sequence was obtained from a man younger than 35 who received the YFV17D yellow fever vaccine. Sequenced here: PBMCs, sampled 15 days after the yellow fever booster vaccination.

The CDR3 region has the DNA TGTGCCAGCAGCTTAGAAGGTGCGAGGGACTCTGGAAACACCATATATTTT. Its translation is CASSLEGARDSGNTIYF. The chain links TRBV7-2 to TRBJ1-3; no clear D. V lost 1 base and J lost 0, with 13 bases in between. The CDR3 is 17 residues long. The germline V gene has CDR1 SGHTA and CDR2 FQGNSA.